This passage covers 28 T cell receptor beta chains from one sample sequenced in a study of early T cells in non-severe SARS-CoV-2 infection. TCRdb ran MiXCR on the 5' RACE reads and lists one entry per CDR3 protein. The sample holds fewer than 80,000 distinct CDR3 sequences; about 12% are singletons and the top ten take approximately 4.7%. Sample: whole blood. These receptors were taken from an adult who was a healthcare worker with PCR-confirmed SARS-CoV-2 infection or an uninfected control (not recorded which).

The chain carries TRBV2 and TRBJ1-4, with unresolved D. V was pared by 6 bases and J by 7 bases, with 15 bases between. The CDR3 length is 14 residues. Germline lookup yields CDR1 SNHLY and CDR2 FYNNEI. CDR3 sequence (DNA): TGTGCCAGCAGCTCGACTCGACGGGTTGAAAAACTGTTTTTT. It yields the protein CASSSTRRVEKLFF.

This clonotype was counted a few times. The chain's CDR3 is CASSLADGTYEQYF. As DNA, the CDR3 is TGTGCCAGCAGCTTAGCGGACGGGACCTACGAGCAGTACTTC. The chain is built from TRBV11-1 and TRBJ2-7; D possibly corresponds to TRBD2 (5 bases). The V and J ends lost 0 bases and 2 bases respectively, with 8 bases between them. There are 14 residues in the CDR3. Germline V lookup: CDR1 SGHAT, CDR2 FQDESV (reference sequence).

At least ten counts were recorded for this clonotype. The chain employs TRBV7-9 and TRBJ1-1; D is undetermined. Trimming removed 2 bases from V and 4 bases from J, with 11 bases in between. This CDR3 has 14 residues. Germline loops: CDR1 SEHNR, CDR2 FQNEAQ (reference sequence). CDR3 nucleotide sequence: TGTGCCAGCAGCTTAAGGGCGGGTCCCACTGAAGCTTTCTTT. Translation: CASSLRAGPTEAFF.

This clonotype turned up a few times. The chain employs TRBV9 and TRBJ2-7; 7 nucleotides align to TRBD2. Germline CDR1 SGDLS, CDR2 YYNGEE. The CDR3 has 15 residues. Trimming removed 0 bases from V and 5 bases from J; junction bases left unmatched: 8. CDR3 DNA: TGTGCCAGCAGCGTAGCCGGGACTACCTTTGACGAGCAGTACTTC. Amino acids: CASSVAGTTFDEQYF.

As concerns this clonotype: Just one base apart from a much larger clone, this may be a read error. The chain combines TRBV28 with TRBJ1-2, with 8 bases aligning to TRBD1. The CDR3 sequence is 14 residues long. Germline CDR1 MDHEN, CDR2 SYDVKM. The CDR3 loop is CVSSSPGQAYGYTF. In DNA form, the CDR3 reads TGTGTCAGCAGTTCCCCGGGACAGGCATATGGCTACACCTTC.

CDR3 loop: CASSKVGTSTDTQYF. The CDR3 nucleotides read TGTGCCAGCAGCAAAGTCGGGACTAGCACAGATACGCAGTATTTT. This chain connects TRBV12-3 or TRBV12-4 to TRBJ2-3; maybe TRBD2 (6 bases). The V gene lost 6 bases and the J gene lost 0 bases, with 13 bases spanning the gap. CDR3 length: 15 amino acids.

This clonotype showed up just a few times. V usage is TRBV5-1 and J usage is TRBJ1-6; 9 nucleotides line up with TRBD1. With 3 bases clipped from V and 8 bases from J, the junction kept 3 bases outside the gene matches. From germline, CDR1 is SGHRS and CDR2 YFSETQ. The CDR3 consists of 14 residues. The CDR3 coding sequence is TGCGCCAGCAGCTGGGACAGGGAGGATTCACCCCTCCACTTT. Translating it yields CASSWDREDSPLHF. Combining the CDR3 with reference TRBV5-1 and TRBJ1-6 gives the whole variable domain KAGVTQTPRYLIKTRGQQVTLSCSPISGHRSVSWYQQTPGQGLQFLFEYFSETQRNKGNFPGRFSGRQFSNSRSEMNVSTLELGDSALYLCASSWDREDSPLHFGNGTRLTVT.

This clonotype was detected only a few times. The J gene is TRBJ2-7, the V gene TRBV29-1, with 8 bases that match TRBD1. Germline CDR1 and CDR2: SQVTM and ANQGSEA. The V gene end was trimmed by 4 bases and the J gene end by 3 bases; junction bases not matched to a gene: 2. The CDR3 is 12 residues long. This CDR3 reads CSVVGQGYEQYF. CDR3 DNA: TGCAGCGTTGTCGGACAGGGCTACGAGCAGTACTTC.

The table lists this clonotype with a few counts. The CDR3 DNA sequence: TGCGCCAGCAGCCAACCGAGACTCGGGGAGCAGTTCTTC. Protein sequence: CASSQPRLGEQFF. This chain uses TRBV4-1 with TRBJ2-1; no firm D call. This CDR3 is 13 amino acids long. V dropped 2 bases and J dropped 10 bases, with 12 bases sitting between them. Looked up from germline, CDR1 is MGHRA and CDR2 is YSYEKL.

The chain is built from TRBV11-2 and TRBJ2-5; 12 bases are a match to TRBD2. V was pared by 3 bases and J by 2 bases, with 4 bases of the junction left unmatched. Germline CDR1 reads SGHAT; CDR2 reads FQNNGV. The CDR3 totals 16 residues. DNA for the CDR3: TGTGCCAGCAGCTTCATGACTAGCGGGGGACAAGAGACCCAGTACTTC. Encoded protein: CASSFMTSGGQETQYF. Full variable domain (rest looked up from reference TRBV11-2 and TRBJ2-5): EAGVAQSPRYKIIEKRQSVAFWCNPISGHATLYWYQQILGQGPKLLIQFQNNGVVDDSQLPKDRFSAERLKGVDSTLKIQPAKLEDSAVYLCASSFMTSGGQETQYFGPGTRLLVL.

This clonotype was seen ten or more times. The V and J genes are TRBV19 and TRBJ2-2, with D uncertain. CDR1 is LNHDA, CDR2 SQIVND, per germline (reference sequence). Trimming left V 5 bases short and J 6 bases short, with 13 bases between. This CDR3 has 14 residues. CDR3 loop: CASSVGPAAGELFF. The CDR3 DNA reads TGTGCCAGTAGTGTAGGTCCGGCCGCCGGGGAGCTGTTTTTT.

This clonotype was seen ten or more times. J is TRBJ2-3 and V is TRBV20-1, with 12 bases aligning to TRBD2. CDR1 is DFQATT, CDR2 SNEGSKA, per germline (reference sequence). The V gene end was trimmed by 1 base and the J gene end by 1 base; junction bases not matched to a gene: 0. The CDR3 runs 15 residues. CDR3 DNA: TGCAGTGCTAGAGGACTAGCGGGAGGCACAGATACGCAGTATTTT. It translates to CSARGLAGGTDTQYF.

This clonotype was counted at least ten times. J is TRBJ1-2 and V is TRBV5-1; TRBD1 matches at 10 bases. This CDR3 contains 14 residues. Trimming took 5 bases from V and 2 from J; bases not matched to a gene: 3. Germline V gene sequence: CDR1 SGHRS, CDR2 YFSETQ. As DNA, the CDR3 is TGCGCCAGCAGAAGGACAGGGGGAAACTATGGCTACACCTTC. Amino acids: CASRRTGGNYGYTF.

This clonotype was picked up many times. The chain employs TRBV18 and TRBJ2-7; 10 bases agree with TRBD1. The J segment lost 2 bases and the V segment lost 3 bases, leaving 7 bases of the junction unmatched. The V gene's germline CDR1 is KGHSH and CDR2 LQKENI. The CDR3 runs to 16 residues. CDR3 sequence: CASSPIGTGDAYEQYF. Here the CDR3 DNA reads TGTGCCAGCTCACCCATTGGGACAGGGGACGCCTACGAGCAGTACTTC.

This clonotype has just a few counts. The chain joins TRBV2 to TRBJ2-1; no reliable D call. Germline V gene sequence: CDR1 SNHLY, CDR2 FYNNEI. The CDR3 consists of 15 residues. Trimming stripped 7 bases from V and 3 bases from J, with 16 bases between. The CDR3 nucleotides are TGTGCCAGCACAAGTCCGGGCCGAAGCTACAATGAGCAGTTCTTC. Its protein product is CASTSPGRSYNEQFF.

This clonotype was seen ten or more times. This chain uses TRBV11-2 with TRBJ1-1, with D perhaps matching TRBD1 (5 bases). Trimming pared 5 bases from V and 1 base from J, leaving 14 bases between. This CDR3 has 15 amino acids. Germline V gene data show CDR1 as SGHAT and CDR2 as FQNNGV. The CDR3 here is CASSPWTSRNTEAFF. CDR3 DNA sequence: TGTGCCAGCAGCCCTTGGACATCACGGAACACTGAAGCTTTCTTT.

This clonotype came up a few times. The chain is built from TRBV5-1 and TRBJ2-1; 7 bases match TRBD2. V was clipped by 4 bases and J by 9 bases; unmatched bases: 13. Germline V gene data show CDR1 as SGHRS and CDR2 as YFSETQ. This CDR3 is 15 amino acids long. The CDR3 sequence is CASSVVAGEASEQFF. In nucleotides, the CDR3 is TGCGCCAGCAGCGTGGTGGCGGGGGAAGCATCTGAGCAGTTCTTC.

The rearrangement links TRBV7-9 to TRBJ1-4; D call uncertain. V was cut by 3 bases and J by 4 bases, with 9 bases left in between. CDR1 is SEHNR, CDR2 FQNEAQ, per germline (reference sequence). The CDR3 is 14 residues long. The CDR3 region is CASSFSGVNEKLFF. DNA for the CDR3: TGTGCCAGCAGCTTTTCCGGGGTTAATGAAAAACTGTTTTTT.

This clonotype turned up a few times. The chain has TRBV7-9 and TRBJ2-7; no clear D gene. The CDR3 is 13 amino acids. The germline CDR1 and CDR2 sequences are SEHNR and FQNEAQ (reference sequence). V was clipped by 0 bases and J by 5 bases, with 8 bases between them. CDR3 protein: CASSLAVRDEQYF. CDR3 nucleotide sequence: TGTGCCAGCAGCTTAGCGGTGCGAGACGAGCAGTACTTC.

This clonotype was recorded at least ten times. This chain joins TRBV6-5 and TRBJ1-1; D remains ambiguous. Trimming took 5 bases from V and 4 from J, leaving 17 bases between them. The CDR3 has 15 residues. The germline V gene has CDR1 MNHEY and CDR2 SVGAGI. The CDR3 region has the DNA TGTGCCAGCAGTCAATTAGATGGTGGCGGCACTGAAGCTTTCTTT. Translated: CASSQLDGGGTEAFF.

This clonotype was observed a few times. The chain combines TRBV12-3 or TRBV12-4 with TRBJ1-2, with TRBD1 identical over 8 bases. The CDR3 sequence is 13 residues long. The V gene end was trimmed by 6 bases and the J gene end by 8 bases; junction bases not matched to a gene: 8. Here the CDR3 DNA reads TGTGCCAGCAGCCGTGGGACAGGTCAAGGCTACACCTTC. Its translation: CASSRGTGQGYTF.

This clonotype was observed many times. Written as DNA, the CDR3 is TGTGCCAGCAGGTTAGACCGGGGGGTTCACAATGAGCAGTTCTTC. Amino acids: CASRLDRGVHNEQFF. The chain carries TRBV3-1 and TRBJ2-1; 7 nucleotides match TRBD2. The germline CDR1 and CDR2 sequences are LGHDT and YNNKEL (reference sequence). CDR3 length equals 15 residues. V was pared by 6 bases and J by 5 bases, with 10 bases of the junction left unmatched.

In this sample, this clonotype turned up a few times. The genes are TRBV29-1 and TRBJ2-7; possibly TRBD2 for D (5 bases). V was clipped by 7 bases and J by 5 bases, with 21 bases between them. The CDR3 covers 14 residues. In germline, CDR1 is SQVTM, CDR2 ANQGSEA. CDR3 sequence: CSAERAGIIHEQYF. The CDR3 DNA reads as TGCAGCGCCGAGAGGGCAGGAATCATCCACGAGCAGTACTTC.

This clonotype was found many times. This chain connects TRBV24-1 to TRBJ2-1; D is unresolved. There are 13 residues in the CDR3. V was cut by 2 bases and J by 3 bases, with 4 bases left in between. Germline CDR1 is KGHDR and CDR2 is SFDVKD. CDR3 DNA sequence: TGTGCCACCAGTGATTCATACTACAATGAGCAGTTCTTC. It specifies CATSDSYYNEQFF.

This clonotype came up many times. The CDR3 DNA is TGTGCCAGCAGCCCGTTCAGGGCGGGGATCACAGATACGCAGTATTTT. Amino acids: CASSPFRAGITDTQYF. The V call is TRBV4-2, the J call TRBJ2-3, with a tentative D call TRBD2 (6 bases). CDR1 and CDR2 (germline): LGHNA, YNFKEQ. The CDR3 contains 16 residues. V was shortened by 4 bases and J by 2 bases, with 16 bases between the two germline ends.

The chain has TRBV18 and TRBJ2-5; 10 nucleotides line up with TRBD2. Germline V lookup: CDR1 KGHSH, CDR2 LQKENI. The CDR3 extends over 16 amino acids. The V gene end was trimmed by 1 base and the J gene end by 5 bases; junction bases not matched to a gene: 7. In nucleotides, the CDR3 is TGTGCCAGCTCACCACTCAGCGGGAGGGCCGGGGAGACCCAGTACTTC. Its protein product is CASSPLSGRAGETQYF.

The rearrangement links TRBV28 to TRBJ2-1, with D perhaps matching TRBD1 (5 bases). Trimming pared 5 bases from V and 14 bases from J, leaving 16 bases between. The CDR3 length is 12 residues. Germline V gene sequence: CDR1 MDHEN, CDR2 SYDVKM. This chain's CDR3 is CASSRRREKEFF. The CDR3 DNA sequence: TGTGCCAGCAGTCGACGCAGGGAAAAGGAGTTCTTC.

This clonotype has at least ten counts. This chain uses TRBV19 with TRBJ2-3, with no clear D. This CDR3 region has 12 residues. Trimming removed 3 bases from V and 3 bases from J, with 4 bases in between. Germline V gives CDR1 LNHDA, CDR2 SQIVND (reference sequence). For the CDR3, the DNA is TGTGCCAGTAGTATTACTACAGATACGCAGTATTTT. It specifies CASSITTDTQYF.